The 24 T cell receptor beta chains presented below share a single source sample, sequenced in a study of blood T cell repertoires in COVID-19. Sequencing was performed with immunoSEQ multiplex PCR; in TCRdb, only in-frame clones are kept and a portion is missing. The sample carries just over 150,000 clones, approximately 82% recorded once. The sequenced material came from peripheral blood. The receptors originated from a woman between 35 and 50 years old with COVID-19, enrolled during active disease.

This sequence joins TRBV9 and TRBJ1-5; D uncertain. V was trimmed by 0 bases and J by 0 bases, leaving 7 bases between them. CDR3 length: 15 amino acids. Germline V gene sequence: CDR1 SGDLS, CDR2 YYNGEE. The CDR3 sequence: CASSVGANSNQPQHF. CDR3 nucleotide sequence: TGTGCCAGCAGCGTAGGTGCGAATAGCAATCAGCCCCAGCATTTT. Full variable domain (remainder filled in from reference TRBV9 and TRBJ1-5): DSGVTQTPKHLITATGQRVTLRCSPRSGDLSVYWYQQSLDQGLQFLIQYYNGEERAKGNILERFSAQQFPDLHSELNLSSLELGDSALYFCASSVGANSNQPQHFGDGTRLSIL.

The chain is built from TRBV28 and TRBJ2-5, with no clear D. This CDR3 has 11 amino acids. The germline V gene encodes CDR1 MDHEN and CDR2 SYDVKM. V lost 4 bases and J 3 bases, leaving 3 bases between the germline ends. The CDR3 nucleotides are TGTGCCAGCAGTTCAAAAGAGACCCAGTACTTC. Its translation: CASSSKETQYF.

V usage is TRBV5-1 and J usage is TRBJ1-1; maybe TRBD1 (5 bases). This CDR3 region has 13 residues. V was pared by 7 bases and J by 5 bases, with 15 bases between. Germline V gene data show CDR1 as SGHRS and CDR2 as YFSETQ. This CDR3 reads CASSGVGGTEAFF. Written as DNA, the CDR3 is TGCGCCAGCTCAGGTGTGGGGGGAACTGAAGCTTTCTTT.

J is TRBJ1-6 and V is TRBV4-1; D ambiguous. The CDR3 totals 15 residues. Trimming removed 0 bases at V and 8 bases at J, with 11 bases between. Germline V gene lookup returns CDR1 MGHRA and CDR2 YSYEKL. The CDR3 loop reads CASSQEGSRDSPLHF. CDR3 DNA: TGCGCCAGCAGCCAAGAAGGTAGCCGGGATTCACCCCTCCACTTT.

This clone was counted only a few times. The rearrangement joins TRBV6-5 to TRBJ2-7; possibly TRBD1 for D (6 bases). Germline V gene data show CDR1 as MNHEY and CDR2 as SVGAGI. V lost 9 bases, J lost 6 bases, and 18 bases lay in between. There are 13 residues in the CDR3. The CDR3 sequence: CASYLTGSFEQYF. The CDR3 DNA follows: TGTGCCAGTTACTTAACAGGGTCGTTCGAGCAGTACTTC.

This chain joins TRBV19 and TRBJ1-6, with TRBD1 matching 10 bases. This CDR3 spans 15 amino acids. CDR1 and CDR2 from the germline V gene are LNHDA and SQIVND (reference sequence). The V segment lost 6 bases and the J segment 6 bases; nucleotides outside the gene matches: 5. In DNA, the CDR3 is TGTGCCAGTAGGTTCGACAGGGGGCTTAATTCACCCCTCCACTTT. It translates to CASRFDRGLNSPLHF.

The rearrangement links TRBV19 to TRBJ2-7, with TRBD2 matching 7 bases. The junction had 2 bases not matched to a gene; V was cut back by 1 base and J by 2 bases. The germline V gene has CDR1 LNHDA and CDR2 SQIVND (reference sequence). The CDR3 totals 14 residues. The DNA for the CDR3 is TGTGCCAGTAGTATAGCGGGAGGTACCTACGAGCAGTACTTC. It encodes CASSIAGGTYEQYF. Full variable domain (missing parts from reference TRBV19 and TRBJ2-7): DGGITQSPKYLFRKEGQNVTLSCEQNLNHDAMYWYRQDPGQGLRLIYYSQIVNDFQKGDIAEGYSVSREKKESFPLTVTSAQKNPTAFYLCASSIAGGTYEQYFGPGTRLTVT.

CDR3 residues: CASRERTGKFIGEQFF. CDR3 nucleotide sequence: TGTGCCAGCAGGGAGCGGACAGGGAAGTTCATAGGTGAGCAGTTCTTC. The chain joins TRBV2 to TRBJ2-1; 8 bases map to TRBD1. Germline CDR1 is SNHLY and CDR2 is FYNNEI. J gave up 9 bases and V 6 bases, and 16 bases lay outside the gene matches. The length of the CDR3 is 16 residues.

The chain recombines TRBV12-3 or TRBV12-4 with TRBJ1-1, with 8 bases matching TRBD1. The CDR3 is 13 residues long. V was clipped by 1 base and J by 5 bases; unmatched bases: 0. CDR3 region: CASSLGQGTEAFF. CDR3 bases: TGTGCCAGCAGTTTAGGACAGGGGACTGAAGCTTTCTTT.

The chain uses TRBV7-9 and TRBJ2-1, with 7 bases fitting TRBD1. The germline V gene has CDR1 SEHNR and CDR2 FQNEAQ (reference sequence). The V gene end was trimmed by 5 bases and the J gene end by 14 bases; junction bases not matched to a gene: 21. The CDR3 loop spans 16 amino acids. CDR3 nucleotides: TGTGCCAGCAGCCGTTTGAAAGGACAGGACCTGAGCAGGGAGTTCTTC. Residues: CASSRLKGQDLSREFF.

Remarks on this clone: The junction shows a germline mismatch at one end, possibly a read error. The chain combines TRBV3-1 (or the pseudogene TRBV3-2) with TRBJ2-2, with D possibly being TRBD2 (5 bases). Looked up from germline, CDR1 is LGHDT and CDR2 is YNNKEL (reference sequence). The CDR3 runs to 13 residues. CDR3 amino acids: CASTATRAGELFF. CDR3 nucleotides: TGTGCCAGCACCGCTACTAGAGCCGGAGAGCTGTTTTTT.

This clone turned up a few times. The rearrangement links TRBV9 to TRBJ1-1; perhaps TRBD1 as D (5 bases). The CDR3 consists of 15 residues. V was clipped by 4 bases and J by 3 bases, with 16 bases between them. Germline V gene lookup returns CDR1 SGDLS and CDR2 YYNGEE. CDR3 nucleotide sequence: TGTGCCAGCAGCAGAGAGGGCAGGGAGGACACTGAAGCTTTCTTT. This encodes CASSREGREDTEAFF. Variable domain in full (rest from reference TRBV9 and TRBJ1-1): DSGVTQTPKHLITATGQRVTLRCSPRSGDLSVYWYQQSLDQGLQFLIQYYNGEERAKGNILERFSAQQFPDLHSELNLSSLELGDSALYFCASSREGREDTEAFFGQGTRLTVV.

V usage is TRBV9 and J usage is TRBJ2-3; a weak D match, TRBD1 (5 bases). Germline CDR1 reads SGDLS; CDR2 reads YYNGEE. CDR3 length: 15 amino acids. V was clipped by 0 bases and J by 2 bases, with 10 bases between them. CDR3 in amino acids: CASSVGTSLTDTQYF. The CDR3 region has the DNA TGTGCCAGCAGCGTAGGGACATCGCTCACAGATACGCAGTATTTT. The variable domain in full, with the rest retrieved from reference TRBV9 and TRBJ2-3, is DSGVTQTPKHLITATGQRVTLRCSPRSGDLSVYWYQQSLDQGLQFLIQYYNGEERAKGNILERFSAQQFPDLHSELNLSSLELGDSALYFCASSVGTSLTDTQYFGPGTRLTVL.

V gene TRBV9 combines with J gene TRBJ1-6; tentative D call: TRBD1 (6 bases). The CDR3 is 17 residues long. The germline CDR1 and CDR2 sequences are SGDLS and YYNGEE. Trimming left V 4 bases short and J 0 bases short, with 14 bases between. CDR3 amino acids: CASSPQGISSYNSPLHF. CDR3 sequence (DNA): TGTGCCAGCAGCCCACAGGGCATCAGCTCCTATAATTCACCCCTCCACTTT.

Written as DNA, the CDR3 is TGTGCCAGCAGCCAAGATATCCTGGGACATATCTCTGGGGCCAACGTCCTGACTTTC. Translating it yields CASSQDILGHISGANVLTF. The chain is built from TRBV4-2 and TRBJ2-6, with D maybe TRBD1 (6 bases). The V gene lost 0 bases and the J gene lost 0 bases, with 15 bases spanning the gap. Germline assignment: CDR1 LGHNA and CDR2 YNFKEQ. There are 19 residues in the CDR3.

The chain combines TRBV5-8 with TRBJ1-2; 9 bases map to TRBD1. The CDR3 has 15 amino acids. V was pared by 4 bases and J by 1 base, with 5 bases of the junction left unmatched. Germline V lookup: CDR1 SGHTS, CDR2 YDEGEE. The CDR3 reads CASSGYRGRNYGYTF. In DNA, the CDR3 is TGTGCCAGCAGCGGGTACAGGGGGCGTAACTATGGCTACACCTTC.

The chain carries TRBV27 and TRBJ2-1; 9 bases align to TRBD1. After removal of 10 bases from V and 0 bases from J, the junction contained 4 bases not matched to a gene. Germline V gene sequence: CDR1 MNHEY, CDR2 SMNVEV (reference sequence). There are 14 residues in the CDR3. DNA for the CDR3: TGTGCCACGGGGACAGGGAACTCCTACAATGAGCAGTTCTTC. Translated, it gives CATGTGNSYNEQFF.

This chain joins TRBV7-2 and TRBJ2-1; D might be TRBD2 (5 bases). Trimming removed 5 bases at V and 10 bases at J, with 18 bases between. This CDR3 region has 14 residues. Germline V gene data show CDR1 as SGHTA and CDR2 as FQGNSA. The CDR3 loop reads CASSARTRTGEQFF. The CDR3 bases are TGTGCCAGCAGCGCCCGTACTAGAACGGGGGAGCAGTTCTTC.

The chain has TRBV11-2 and TRBJ2-1; no definite D call. There are 13 residues in the CDR3. The ends were cut back, 0 bases at V and 8 bases at J, with 8 bases in the middle. Germline lookup yields CDR1 SGHAT and CDR2 FQNNGV. CDR3 nucleotides: TGTGCCAGCAGCTTAGAAGTGAGTTATGAGCAGTTCTTC. As protein: CASSLEVSYEQFF. Full variable domain (remainder filled in from reference TRBV11-2 and TRBJ2-1): EAGVAQSPRYKIIEKRQSVAFWCNPISGHATLYWYQQILGQGPKLLIQFQNNGVVDDSQLPKDRFSAERLKGVDSTLKIQPAKLEDSAVYLCASSLEVSYEQFFGPGTRLTVL.

The rearrangement joins TRBV30 to TRBJ2-6; possible D gene TRBD2, 5 bases. CDR1 is GTSNPN and CDR2 is SVGIG in the germline V gene (reference sequence). Trimming stripped 4 bases from V and 0 bases from J, with 13 bases between. CDR3 length: 16 amino acids. CDR3 protein: CAWMWGESSGANVLTF. CDR3 nucleotide sequence: TGTGCCTGGATGTGGGGAGAGAGCTCTGGGGCCAACGTCCTGACTTTC. Full variable domain (remainder filled in from reference TRBV30 and TRBJ2-6): SQTIHQWPATLVQPVGSPLSLECTVEGTSNPNLYWYRQAAGRGLQLLFYSVGIGQISSEVPQNLSASRPQDRQFILSSKKLLLSDSGFYLCAWMWGESSGANVLTFGAGSRLTVL.

The J gene is TRBJ2-3, the V gene TRBV18, with 9 bases identical to TRBD2. The CDR3 runs 15 residues. In germline, CDR1 is KGHSH, CDR2 LQKENI. V trimming: 1 base; J trimming: 2 bases; junction bases outside the gene matches: 1. This chain's CDR3 is CASSPLAGDTDTQYF. The CDR3 bases are TGTGCCAGCTCACCACTAGCGGGGGACACAGATACGCAGTATTTT.

This clone was counted between two and nine times. The V gene is TRBV2, the J gene TRBJ1-5, with 9 bases matching TRBD1. The CDR3 runs 14 residues. CDR1 and CDR2 from the germline V gene are SNHLY and FYNNEI. Trimming removed 6 bases from V and 7 bases from J; junction bases left unmatched: 7. CDR3 loop: CASSITGGGQPQHF. The CDR3 nucleotides read TGTGCCAGCAGCATTACAGGGGGCGGGCAGCCCCAGCATTTT.

This clone was seen a handful of times. The V call is TRBV2, the J call TRBJ1-2, with a tentative D call TRBD1 (5 bases). The CDR3 is 12 residues long. The germline gives CDR1 SNHLY, CDR2 FYNNEI. The germline V and J ends were trimmed by 9 bases and 6 bases, with 14 bases remaining between them. CDR3: CARVSGRDGYTF. DNA for the CDR3: TGTGCCAGAGTCTCAGGGAGGGATGGCTACACCTTC.

The J gene is TRBJ2-3, the V gene TRBV28; D possibly corresponds to TRBD2 (5 bases). The CDR3 covers 12 residues. V lost 4 bases and J lost 8, with 10 bases in between. In germline, CDR1 is MDHEN, CDR2 SYDVKM. The DNA of the CDR3 is TGTGCCAGCAGTTGGAGTGCGGGTACGCAGTATTTT. It codes for CASSWSAGTQYF.